This is a list of T cell receptor beta chains from one sample in a study of Ad26.COV2.S vaccination and SARS-CoV-2 variants. Libraries were prepared by immunoSEQ multiplex PCR; TCRdb keeps only in-frame clonotypes and omits some of them. Found here are fewer than 600,000 clones, roughly nine tenths of them singletons; the top ten hold about 1.5%. The sample in question was peripheral blood, obtained in a trial of Ad26.COV2.S vaccine versus placebo. The receptor set was obtained from a person aged 18-65 years who received the Ad26.COV2.S COVID-19 vaccine or a placebo. CDR3s include the opening cysteine and the closing phenylalanine or tryptophan. Fields, in order: J gene, clone size, V gene, D gene, CDR3 protein, CDR3 DNA. D genes are given only for firm matches. Part of the rows lack a size; the others show once, few, many or a class for expanded clones.

>TRBJ2-3|NA|TRBV5-1|NA
CASSSTGGVTDTQYF
TGCGCCAGCAGCTCCACCGGGGGCGTCACAGATACGCAGTATTTT
>TRBJ2-3|NA|TRBV7-2|TRBD2
CASSLVYGGVITDTQYF
TGTGCCAGCAGCTTAGTGTATGGGGGGGTAATCACAGATACGCAGTATTTT
>TRBJ2-1|NA|TRBV3-1/TRBV3-2|TRBD2
CASSQEVRGVYNEQFF
TGTGCCAGCAGCCAAGAAGTGCGGGGGGTATACAATGAGCAGTTCTTC
>TRBJ2-1|NA|TRBV6-6|TRBD2
CASSLPGLDGEQFF
TGTGCCAGCAGCCTACCGGGACTAGACGGTGAGCAGTTCTTC
>TRBJ2-7|few|TRBV25-1|TRBD1
CASSDPGQSYEQYF
TGTGCCAGCAGTGACCCGGGACAGTCCTACGAGCAGTACTTC
>TRBJ2-2|NA|TRBV7-9|TRBD2
CASSLSRLAGGPGTGELFF
TGTGCCAGCAGCTTATCCCGGCTAGCGGGGGGGCCAGGCACCGGGGAGCTGTTTTTT
>TRBJ2-1|NA|TRBV4-2|TRBD2
CASSQGGRASGEQFF
TGTGCCAGCAGCCAAGGCGGGAGAGCCAGTGGTGAGCAGTTCTTC
>TRBJ1-5|NA|TRBV19|NA
CASSIGHGTRDGQPQHF
TGTGCCAGTAGTATAGGACACGGGACCCGGGATGGACAGCCCCAGCATTTT
>TRBJ1-2|NA|TRBV7-2|NA
CASSLVTKNYGYTF
TGTGCCAGCAGCTTAGTCACAAAAAACTATGGCTACACCTTC
>TRBJ2-7|NA|TRBV7-2|TRBD1
CASSQHRDRDPYEQYF
TGTGCCAGCAGCCAACACCGGGACAGGGACCCCTACGAGCAGTACTTC
>TRBJ2-7|NA|TRBV21-1|NA
CASSNPNRATSYEQYF
TGTGCCAGCAGCAACCCGAACAGGGCAACTTCCTACGAGCAGTACTTC
>TRBJ1-6|NA|TRBV18|NA
CASSVVVGVDSPLHF
TGTGCCAGCTCCGTTGTCGTGGGGGTTGACTCACCCCTCCACTTT
>TRBJ1-3|NA|TRBV28|NA
CASSGTPMVKIYF
TGTGCCAGCTCCGGGACGCCTATGGTAAAAATATATTTT
>TRBJ2-7|once|TRBV28|NA
CASKTGGTPNEQYF
TGTGCCAGCAAAACAGGAGGAACCCCAAACGAGCAGTACTTC
>TRBJ2-1|NA|TRBV21-1|NA
CASSIGSDEQFF
TGTGCCAGCAGCATCGGGTCAGATGAGCAGTTCTTC
>TRBJ2-7|once|TRBV5-1|TRBD2
CASSLLLAGPSYEQYF
TGCGCCAGCAGCTTGTTACTAGCGGGGCCCTCCTACGAGCAGTACTTC
>TRBJ1-4|NA|TRBV4-2|NA
CASSQGRDTIQEKLFF
TGTGCCAGCAGCCAAGGACGGGACACCATACAGGAAAAACTGTTTTTT